This TCR beta chain came from a study of blood T cells in healthy people across ages. The CDR3 is 14 amino acids. The germline V gene has CDR1 GTSNPN and CDR2 SVGIG (reference sequence). The J segment lost 3 bases and the V segment lost 4 bases, leaving 9 bases of the junction unmatched. A second about 7 to 12 cycle PCR used barcoded and J-beta primers. Each cDNA molecule was tagged by a template-switch adaptor with 12 random nucleotides. One entry per CDR3 protein, called by TCRdb with MiXCR from the 5' RACE reads. The data contain 450,000 to 600,000 distinct CDR3 sequences, around 27% of them singletons. The same sample was also used in a study of T cells of mothers and their children. In that study: Each child gave some 3 million TCR beta CDR3 reads (each mother, over 8 million).

Sequencing was performed on blood. The origin of this receptor is a boy aged 2 to 10 in good health. The rearrangement links TRBV30 to TRBJ2-7, with 7 bases lining up with TRBD2. In DNA, the CDR3 is TGTGCCTGGATTGAGGCGGGAGAGGGCTACGAGCAGTACTTC. This translates into CAWIEAGEGYEQYF. The entire variable domain, with the rest obtained from reference TRBV30 and TRBJ2-7, is as follows: SQTIHQWPATLVQPVGSPLSLECTVEGTSNPNLYWYRQAAGRGLQLLFYSVGIGQISSEVPQNLSASRPQDRQFILSSKKLLLSDSGFYLCAWIEAGEGYEQYFGPGTRLTVT.